This T cell receptor beta chain was documented in a study of blood T cell repertoires in COVID-19. Whole-study context: T cells, B-cell-depleted T cells, or PBMCs supplied cDNA or gDNA.

Clones were sequenced by immunoSEQ multiplex PCR, and TCRdb holds only the in-frame ones, with some missing. The data contain just over 250,000 clones, more than 85% of them singletons. CDR1 is SEHNR, CDR2 FQNEAQ, per germline (reference sequence). The length of the CDR3 is 16 residues. The V and J ends lost 4 bases and 0 bases, in that order; junction bases with no gene match: 7. The sequencing sample was made of peripheral blood. This sequence joins TRBV7-9 and TRBJ2-7; 9 bases line up with TRBD1. This receptor was taken from a person aged 18 to 35 with COVID-19, enrolled during active disease. CDR3 sequence: CASSSGTGLVSYEQYF. The DNA for the CDR3 is TGTGCCAGCAGCTCGGGGACAGGGTTAGTCTCCTACGAGCAGTACTTC.